Presented here are 26 T cell receptor beta chains from one specimen sequenced in a study of cytomegalovirus exposure and HLA in healthy donors. The PCR made use of 60 Vbeta and 13 Jbeta primers. The assay was immunoSEQ multiplex PCR, and TCRdb's table has in-frame clones only and misses some. The repertoire holds 150,000 to 200,000 clones, 75% to 90% seen once, with 2.3% in the top ten. Material for sequencing was PBMCs. All receptors come from a male donor in good health and CMV-seronegative.

This sequence joins TRBV12-5 and TRBJ2-7; TRBD1 matches at 11 bases. The CDR3 runs 14 residues. CDR1 LGHNT and CDR2 FRNRAP come from the germline V gene. Germline trimming cut 2 bases from V and 5 bases from J; bases unmatched to any gene: 2. Written as DNA, the CDR3 is TGTGCTAGTGGTTTGTGGACAGGGGGCGACGAGCAGTACTTC. Translation gives CASGLWTGGDEQYF.

The chain employs TRBV10-3 and TRBJ1-2, with TRBD1 as a possible D gene (6 bases). The length of the CDR3 is 13 residues. The ends were cut back, 7 bases at V and 7 bases at J, with 16 bases in the middle. CDR1 and CDR2 (germline): ENHRY, SYGVKD. Here the CDR3 reads CAITRQEDGGYTF. The DNA of the CDR3 is TGTGCCATCACCAGACAGGAGGATGGTGGCTACACCTTC.

The J gene is TRBJ2-5, the V gene TRBV7-2; possibly TRBD2 for D (8 bases). V lost 4 bases and J lost 7, with 19 bases in between. The CDR3 consists of 15 residues. Germline CDR1 reads SGHTA; CDR2 reads FQGNSA. The DNA of the CDR3 is TGTGCCAGCAGCTCCTGGACTAGCAGGGGGGGGACCCAGTACTTC. This gives the protein CASSSWTSRGGTQYF. The variable domain in full, completed from reference TRBV7-2 and TRBJ2-5, reads GAGVSQSPSNKVTEKGKDVELRCDPISGHTALYWYRQSLGQGLEFLIYFQGNSAPDKSGLPSDRFSAERTGGSVSTLTIQRTQQEDSAVYLCASSSWTSRGGTQYFGPGTRLLVL.

V is TRBV29-1 and J is TRBJ2-3; D remains unclear. CDR3 length: 12 amino acids. Trimming left V 4 bases short and J 4 bases short, with 9 bases between. CDR1 is SQVTM, CDR2 ANQGSEA, per germline. CDR3 sequence: CSVAAGPDTQYF. CDR3 DNA: TGCAGCGTTGCGGCAGGCCCAGATACGCAGTATTTT.

This clone was seen a few times. The genes are TRBV5-6 and TRBJ1-4; TRBD1 matches at 9 bases. The CDR3 runs to 17 residues. Trimming removed 4 bases from V and 2 bases from J; junction bases left unmatched: 9. Germline loops: CDR1 SGHDT, CDR2 YYEEEE. CDR3 protein: CASSETGGAGTNEKLFF. In DNA, the CDR3 is TGTGCCAGCAGCGAAACAGGGGGCGCCGGGACTAATGAAAAACTGTTTTTT.

The chain couples TRBV11-3 to TRBJ2-3; TRBD1 matches at 7 bases. The CDR3 is 14 residues long. The germline gives CDR1 SGHNT, CDR2 YENEEA. The V segment lost 6 bases and the J segment 3 bases; nucleotides outside the gene matches: 6. CDR3 nucleotides: TGTGCCAGCAGTTGGGACAGCAATACAGATACGCAGTATTTT. This translates into CASSWDSNTDTQYF.

This clone appeared once. The chain couples TRBV30 to TRBJ2-7; 7 bases match TRBD1. After removal of 5 bases from V and 3 bases from J, the junction contained 4 bases not matched to a gene. CDR3 length equals 12 residues. Germline V gene sequence: CDR1 GTSNPN, CDR2 SVGIG (reference sequence). CDR3: CAWGDSNYEQYF. CDR3 nucleotide sequence: TGTGCCTGGGGGGACAGTAACTACGAGCAGTACTTC.

This clone has only a few counts. This rearrangement joins TRBV10-2 to TRBJ2-7; 7 nucleotides match TRBD1. CDR1 is WSHSY, CDR2 SAAADI, per germline. The CDR3 covers 13 residues. V lost 6 bases and J lost 4; bases outside the gene matches: 6. CDR3 loop: CASSPGQKYEQYF. The CDR3 nucleotides are TGCGCCAGCAGCCCGGGACAGAAATACGAGCAGTACTTC.

The chain employs TRBV29-1 and TRBJ2-3; 13 bases are shared with TRBD2. The CDR3 consists of 13 residues. The V segment lost 7 bases and the J segment 5 bases; nucleotides outside the gene matches: 3. Germline CDR1 and CDR2: SQVTM and ANQGSEA. The CDR3 nucleotides read TGCAGCGCGAGGACTAGCGGGGGAGATACGCAGTATTTT. Translated, it gives CSARTSGGDTQYF.

This chain joins TRBV5-8 and TRBJ2-7, with 8 bases fitting TRBD1. This CDR3 spans 15 amino acids. J lost 3 bases, V lost 4 bases, and 9 bases had no gene match. Germline CDR1 and CDR2: SGHTS and YDEGEE. In DNA form, the CDR3 reads TGTGCCAGCAGCGATGGGTTGGGGACAGGCTACGAGCAGTACTTC. Translation gives CASSDGLGTGYEQYF.

The chain is built from TRBV11-2 and TRBJ1-4; TRBD1 matches 7 bases. Trimming took 3 bases from V and 8 from J; bases not matched to a gene: 15. The germline CDR1 and CDR2 sequences are SGHAT and FQNNGV. This CDR3 comprises 17 residues. The CDR3 DNA reads as TGTGCCAGCAGCTTGCGTACGGTAGGGCAGGGGGGAGAAAAACTGTTTTTT. Its translation is CASSLRTVGQGGEKLFF.

Points on this clone: A read error may produce the germline difference seen at one junction end. This same CDR3 is encoded by further DNA sequences in the sample. The genes are TRBV2 and TRBJ2-5, with D perhaps TRBD2 (6 bases). This CDR3 comprises 11 residues. The V gene's germline CDR1 is SNHLY and CDR2 FYNNEI. The chain's CDR3 is CASRREETQYF. CDR3 coding DNA: TGTGCTAGCAGGAGGGAAGAGACCCAGTACTTC. Full variable domain (missing parts from reference TRBV2 and TRBJ2-5): EPEVTQTPSHQVTQMGQEVILRCVPISNHLYFYWYRQILGQKVEFLVSFYNNEISEKSEIFDDQFSVERPDGSNFTLKIRSTKLEDSAMYFCASRREETQYFGPGTRLLVL.

This clone was seen only a few times. This chain links TRBV13 with TRBJ1-6, with D possibly being TRBD1 (5 bases). The CDR3 spans 17 residues. Germline assignment: CDR1 PRHDT and CDR2 FYEKMQ (reference sequence). V lost 0 bases, J lost 6 bases, and 15 bases lay in between. The CDR3 nucleotides are TGTGCCAGCAGCTTAGGCCTAACGGGGGTGGGTAATTCACCCCTCCACTTT. It translates to CASSLGLTGVGNSPLHF. Using reference TRBV13 and TRBJ1-6 for the parts outside the CDR3, the full variable domain is AAGVIQSPRHLIKEKRETATLKCYPIPRHDTVYWYQQGPGQDPQFLISFYEKMQSDKGSIPDRFSAQQFSDYHSELNMSSLELGDSALYFCASSLGLTGVGNSPLHFGNGTRLTVT.

Points on this clone: Other DNA sequences in this specimen translate into the identical CDR3. The rearrangement uses TRBV28 and TRBJ2-2; the match to TRBD1 covers 10 bases. The germline V gene has CDR1 MDHEN and CDR2 SYDVKM. The CDR3 length is 15 residues. Unmatched junction bases numbered 4, after V lost 6 bases and J lost 3 bases. The CDR3 loop is CASSETGGDTGELFF. The DNA of the CDR3 is TGTGCCAGCAGCGAGACAGGGGGCGACACCGGGGAGCTGTTTTTT.

V is TRBV5-1 and J is TRBJ1-1; D gene uncertain. The CDR3 consists of 13 residues. With 5 bases removed from V and 2 bases from J, the gap between germline ends came to 10 bases. Germline loops: CDR1 SGHRS, CDR2 YFSETQ. The CDR3 region is CASSGTANTEAFF. In nucleotides, the CDR3 is TGCGCCAGCAGTGGTACAGCCAACACTGAAGCTTTCTTT.

This clone was seen only a few times. The chain recombines TRBV5-1 with TRBJ2-3, with D perhaps TRBD2 (5 bases). The V and J ends lost 1 base and 0 bases respectively, with 15 bases between them. The CDR3 has 17 amino acids. The germline gives CDR1 SGHRS, CDR2 YFSETQ. The CDR3 region is CASSLNRGWRSTDTQYF. The CDR3 coding sequence is TGCGCCAGCAGCTTGAATCGCGGGTGGCGGAGCACAGATACGCAGTATTTT. The complete variable domain, with remaining parts taken from reference TRBV5-1 and TRBJ2-3, reads KAGVTQTPRYLIKTRGQQVTLSCSPISGHRSVSWYQQTPGQGLQFLFEYFSETQRNKGNFPGRFSGRQFSNSRSEMNVSTLELGDSALYLCASSLNRGWRSTDTQYFGPGTRLTVL.

V usage is TRBV6-5 and J usage is TRBJ1-5; 9 bases fit TRBD1. The J segment lost 5 bases and the V segment lost 5 bases, leaving 4 bases of the junction unmatched. Germline loops: CDR1 MNHEY, CDR2 SVGAGI. This CDR3 contains 14 residues. The CDR3 reads CASSPDRGHQPQHF. The CDR3 DNA is TGTGCCAGCAGTCCGGACAGGGGCCATCAGCCCCAGCATTTT.

The genes are TRBV5-5 and TRBJ1-5; tentative D call: TRBD1 (5 bases). Germline V lookup: CDR1 SGHKS, CDR2 YYEKEE (reference sequence). The CDR3 is 16 residues long. Trimming stripped 4 bases from V and 2 bases from J, with 16 bases between. The CDR3 coding sequence is TGTGCCAGCAGCCCGGTGTGGGGCTGGGGCAATCAGCCCCAGCATTTT. Encoded protein: CASSPVWGWGNQPQHF.

This chain links TRBV7-7 with TRBJ2-1, with D perhaps TRBD2 (5 bases). Trimming removed 2 bases from V and 0 bases from J, with 5 bases in between. The CDR3 consists of 14 residues. Looked up from germline, CDR1 is SSHAT and CDR2 is FNYEAQ (reference sequence). The CDR3 region is CASSLSGSYNEQFF. As DNA, the CDR3 is TGTGCCAGCAGCTTAAGCGGCTCCTACAATGAGCAGTTCTTC.

The chain recombines TRBV7-2 with TRBJ1-4; a weak D match, TRBD1 (6 bases). Germline CDR1 reads SGHTA; CDR2 reads FQGNSA. There are 15 residues in the CDR3. V was cut by 5 bases and J by 1 base, with 11 bases left in between. The DNA of the CDR3 is TGTGCCAGCAGCCCGCAACAGGGAACTAATGAAAAACTGTTTTTT. It codes for CASSPQQGTNEKLFF.

The rearrangement uses TRBV10-3 and TRBJ1-1, with D uncertain. CDR3 size: 12 residues. V was cut by 11 bases and J by 2 bases, with 12 bases left in between. From germline, CDR1 is ENHRY and CDR2 SYGVKD. The CDR3 DNA reads as TGTGCCGCTTGCAGCGCTAACACTGAAGCTTTCTTT. It codes for CAACSANTEAFF.

The chain recombines TRBV7-2 with TRBJ2-1; the match to TRBD2 covers 11 bases. V gave up 5 bases and J gave up 10 bases; unmatched junction bases: 16. This CDR3 is built from 17 residues. Looked up from germline, CDR1 is SGHTA and CDR2 is FQGNSA. The CDR3 DNA reads as TGTGCCAGCAGCCCCCCTAATGCGGGACTAGCGGCGTTAGAGCAGTTCTTC. Its translation: CASSPPNAGLAALEQFF.

This clone was observed a handful of times. This chain's CDR3 is CASSPPGLHEAFF. CDR3 bases: TGTGCCAGCAGCCCCCCAGGATTGCATGAAGCTTTCTTT. The chain combines TRBV7-9 with TRBJ1-1; D not resolved. Trimming took 5 bases from V and 7 from J, leaving 14 bases between them. CDR1 is SEHNR and CDR2 is FQNEAQ in the germline V gene (reference sequence). The CDR3 sequence is 13 residues long.

The chain joins TRBV5-1 to TRBJ2-7; 7 nucleotides line up with TRBD1. J gave up 3 bases and V 4 bases, and 7 bases lay outside the gene matches. The CDR3 spans 14 residues. Per germline, CDR1 SGHRS and CDR2 YFSETQ. The CDR3 loop is CASSRRDRHYEQYF. In DNA form, the CDR3 reads TGCGCCAGCAGCCGACGGGACAGACACTACGAGCAGTACTTC.

The sample holds a few counts of this clone. The V gene is TRBV5-4, the J gene TRBJ1-5, with a weak D call TRBD1 (5 bases). This CDR3 has 12 amino acids. The ends were cut back, 2 bases at V and 7 bases at J, with 7 bases in the middle. CDR1 and CDR2 (germline): SGHNT, YYREEE (reference sequence). CDR3 coding DNA: TGTGCCAGCAGCTTTCAGGGACAGCCCCAGCATTTT. Protein: CASSFQGQPQHF. The entire variable domain, with the rest obtained from reference TRBV5-4 and TRBJ1-5, is as follows: ETGVTQSPTHLIKTRGQQVTLRCSSQSGHNTVSWYQQALGQGPQFIFQYYREEENGRGNFPPRFSGLQFPNYSSELNVNALELDDSALYLCASSFQGQPQHFGDGTRLSIL.

The V and J genes are TRBV7-2 and TRBJ1-1; D is uncertain. Between the trimmed V and J ends, which lost 1 base and 4 bases, there was a span of 13 bases. The CDR3 runs 15 residues. CDR1 and CDR2 (germline): SGHTA, FQGNSA. In DNA, the CDR3 is TGTGCCAGCAGCTTAGGTGTCAGCCGGGGCACTGAAGCTTTCTTT. Encoded protein: CASSLGVSRGTEAFF.